This T cell receptor beta chain was observed in a study of blood T cell repertoires in COVID-19. In the study overall: Italy, Spain and the United States were the sources of the convalescent and acute COVID-19 samples. T cells, B-cell-depleted T cells, or PBMCs supplied cDNA or gDNA.

This clone has just one count. Original data processing: Cell counts per sample came from amplifying reference gene primers. The table came from immunoSEQ multiplex PCR; TCRdb's copy has only in-frame clones and leaves some out. V and J calls and clone size are those listed in that table; D and trimming were worked out from the DNA. Altogether roughly 65,000 clones are present, about 84% being singletons, with the ten largest covering over 40%. This CDR3 contains 15 residues. Looked up from germline, CDR1 is SNHLY and CDR2 is FYNNEI. The V segment lost 3 bases and the J segment 0 bases; nucleotides outside the gene matches: 2.

The rearrangement links TRBV2 to TRBJ1-3, with 7 bases lining up with TRBD1. The sequencing input was peripheral blood. This clonotype was sampled from a human donor in a cohort sampled during active COVID-19. The CDR3 sequence is CASSEGQTSGNTIYF. The CDR3, as DNA: TGTGCCAGCAGTGAGGGACAGACCTCTGGAAACACCATATATTTT.